These 14 T cell receptor beta chains were all obtained from the same sample, sequenced in a study of breast tumors, draining lymph nodes, adjacent tissues. The lymph nodes were axillary draining lymph nodes from breast cancer patients. In TCRdb, the multiplex PCR reads were re-called with MiXCR into one record per CDR3 protein. The profile shows 290,000 or so distinct CDR3 sequences, about 33% of them singletons. The sample comprised axillary lymph node tissue. The receptors shown here come from a female donor with breast cancer. Some clones in this sample may be carry-over from other donors' samples.

This clonotype was observed many times. This chain uses TRBV7-8 with TRBJ2-1; maybe TRBD2 (6 bases). V lost 3 bases to trimming and J lost 10 bases, with 16 bases between them. This CDR3 comprises 14 residues. Germline assignment: CDR1 SGHVS and CDR2 FQNEAQ. The chain's CDR3 is CASSLVKAGGEQFF. The CDR3 DNA sequence: TGTGCCAGCAGCTTGGTGAAAGCGGGTGGGGAGCAGTTCTTC.

This clonotype has at least ten counts. The chain carries TRBV12-3 or TRBV12-4 and TRBJ2-7; maybe TRBD2 (5 bases). The ends were cut back, 5 bases at V and 1 base at J, with 12 bases in the middle. The CDR3 spans 14 residues. The CDR3 region has the DNA TGTGCCAGCAGTATCGGCCTAGCTTCCTACGAGCAGTACTTC. Its protein product is CASSIGLASYEQYF.

This clonotype was counted many times. This chain uses TRBV20-1 with TRBJ1-2; tentative D call: TRBD1 (5 bases). The germline V gene encodes CDR1 DFQATT and CDR2 SNEGSKA (reference sequence). The CDR3 is made up of 15 amino acids. V was trimmed by 0 bases and J by 3 bases, leaving 14 bases between them. CDR3 residues: CSARDGQGWDYGYTF. CDR3 DNA: TGCAGTGCTAGAGACGGGCAGGGCTGGGACTATGGCTACACCTTC.

This clonotype has ten or more counts. V usage is TRBV25-1 and J usage is TRBJ2-4, with D possibly TRBD2 on 7 matching bases. V was cut by 5 bases and J by 8 bases, with 19 bases left in between. The V gene's germline CDR1 is MGHDK and CDR2 SYGVNS. The CDR3 runs to 15 residues. CDR3 residues: CASSPRAGHVDIQYF. CDR3 in DNA: TGTGCCAGCAGTCCTCGAGCGGGACACGTAGACATTCAGTACTTC.

This clonotype was recorded many times. The gene calls are TRBV28 and TRBJ1-4; no firm D call. The CDR3 totals 11 residues. CDR1 MDHEN and CDR2 SYDVKM come from the germline V gene. V gave up 5 bases and J gave up 8 bases, with 6 bases separating them. The CDR3 DNA sequence: TGTGCCAGCAGTATACGGGAAAAACTGTTTTTT. Protein product: CASSIREKLFF.

This clonotype was detected ten times or more. The J gene is TRBJ2-1, the V gene TRBV20-1, with 9 positions matching TRBD2. V lost 0 bases to trimming and J lost 4 bases; unmatched junction nucleotides: 10. There are 17 residues in the CDR3. Germline V gene data show CDR1 as DFQATT and CDR2 as SNEGSKA (reference sequence). The CDR3 DNA reads as TGCAGTGCTAGAGATCCGCGGATTAGCGGGAGTTACAATGAGCAGTTCTTC. Amino acids: CSARDPRISGSYNEQFF.

This clonotype was seen repeatedly, ten times or more. V and J are TRBV20-1 and TRBJ2-1; possibly TRBD2 for D (6 bases). The V gene lost 0 bases and the J gene lost 0 bases, with 12 bases spanning the gap. This CDR3 has 16 residues. Germline lookup yields CDR1 DFQATT and CDR2 SNEGSKA (reference sequence). CDR3 residues: CSARDPGLFSYNEQFF. CDR3 DNA sequence: TGCAGTGCTAGAGACCCGGGACTCTTCTCCTACAATGAGCAGTTCTTC.

This clonotype appeared a single time. Since the CDR3 does not end with the conserved phenylalanine or tryptophan, this likely comes from a read error. The chain uses TRBV30 and TRBJ2-3, with D possibly being TRBD1 or TRBD2 (5 bases each). Germline V CDR1 and CDR2: GTSNPN, SVGIG (reference sequence). The CDR3 sequence is 15 residues long. V lost 4 bases, J lost 2 bases, and 16 bases lay in between. DNA for the CDR3: TGTGCCTGGATGCTGCCTGGGACCATCACAGATACGCAGTATTCT. This sequence encodes CAWMLPGTITDTQYS.

Points on this clonotype: A much larger clone differs from this one at a single base, so this may be a read error. V and J are TRBV11-2 and TRBJ1-4; 8 positions agree with TRBD1. J lost 6 bases, V lost 2 bases, and 8 bases had no gene match. This CDR3 is built from 16 residues. Germline CDR1 and CDR2: SGHAT and FQNNGV. The CDR3 sequence: CASSLLADRVYEKLFF. The CDR3 coding sequence is TGTGCCAGCAGCTTACTCGCGGACAGGGTATATGAAAAACTGTTTTTT.

The genes are TRBV12-5 and TRBJ2-2; 13 bases align to TRBD2. The CDR3 contains 18 residues. The germline V gene has CDR1 LGHNT and CDR2 FRNRAP. Germline trimming cut 7 bases from V and 2 bases from J; bases unmatched to any gene: 10. DNA for the CDR3: TGTGCTAGTGCCTTAGCGGGACTAGCGGGACCAAACACCGGGGAGCTGTTTTTT. Translation gives CASALAGLAGPNTGELFF.

This clonotype occurred many times. The CDR3 coding sequence is TGTGCCAGCAGTTACTCAGGCCGAACAGATACGCAGTATTTT. Its translation: CASSYSGRTDTQYF. The genes are TRBV6-5 and TRBJ2-3, with D unresolved. CDR1 MNHEY and CDR2 SVGAGI come from the germline V gene. This CDR3 is 14 amino acids long. Trimming shortened V by 0 bases and J by 3 bases, and 7 bases separated the two germline ends.

As to this clonotype: This CDR3 is missing its conserved last phenylalanine or tryptophan, likely due to a read error. The V and J genes are TRBV20-1 and TRBJ1-6, with 9 bases fitting TRBD1. The CDR3 contains 16 residues. The J segment lost 1 base and the V segment lost 5 bases, leaving 6 bases of the junction unmatched. Germline assignment: CDR1 DFQATT and CDR2 SNEGSKA (reference sequence). The CDR3 coding sequence is TGCAGTGCTTCAACAGGGGGCAGGTCCTATAATTCACCCCTCCACTAT. This encodes CSASTGGRSYNSPLHY.

This clonotype was recorded at least ten times. This chain connects TRBV9 to TRBJ1-2; 8 bases agree with TRBD1. Per germline, CDR1 SGDLS and CDR2 YYNGEE. V shed 4 bases and J 4 bases; nucleotides not matched to a gene: 12. CDR3 length equals 16 residues. The CDR3 DNA follows: TGTGCCAGCAGCCAGGAACCGGGACAGGAATTCTATGGCTACACCTTC. Its protein is CASSQEPGQEFYGYTF.

This clonotype was picked up one time. A much larger clonotype is one base distant, so this may be a read error. This chain uses TRBV20-1 with TRBJ2-2; D may match TRBD1 or TRBD2 (5 bases each). The V gene's germline CDR1 is DFQATT and CDR2 SNEGSKA (reference sequence). The CDR3 covers 14 residues. As DNA, the CDR3 is TGCAGTGCTAAAGAAGGGGAGTACACCGGGGAGCCGTTTTTT. Translated: CSAKEGEYTGEPFF.